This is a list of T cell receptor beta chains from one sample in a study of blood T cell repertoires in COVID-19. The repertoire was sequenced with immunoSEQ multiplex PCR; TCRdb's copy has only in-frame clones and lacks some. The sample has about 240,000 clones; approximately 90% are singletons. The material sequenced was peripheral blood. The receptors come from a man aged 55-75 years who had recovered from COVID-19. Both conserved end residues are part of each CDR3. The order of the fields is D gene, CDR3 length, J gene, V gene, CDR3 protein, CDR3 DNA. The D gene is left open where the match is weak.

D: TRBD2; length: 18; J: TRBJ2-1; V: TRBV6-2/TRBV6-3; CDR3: CASSYPRIAGGGVHEQFF; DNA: TGTGCCAGCAGTTACCCCCGAATAGCGGGGGGAGGAGTACATGAGCAGTTCTTC
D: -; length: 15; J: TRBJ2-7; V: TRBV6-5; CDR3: CASSYVQGGSYEQYF; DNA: TGTGCCAGCAGTTACGTCCAGGGTGGGTCCTACGAGCAGTACTTC
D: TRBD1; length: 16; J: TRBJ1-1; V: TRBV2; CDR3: CASSYPGQVLHTEAFF; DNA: TGTGCCAGCAGTTACCCGGGACAGGTCCTCCACACTGAAGCTTTCTTT
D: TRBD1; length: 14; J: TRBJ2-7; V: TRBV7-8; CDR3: CASSPETGQGEQYF; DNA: TGTGCCAGCAGCCCCGAGACAGGGCAGGGCGAGCAGTACTTC
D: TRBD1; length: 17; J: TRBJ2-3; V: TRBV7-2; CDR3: CASSFRDRGRSGGTQYF; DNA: TGTGCCAGCAGCTTCCGGGACAGGGGCCGCTCGGGGGGTACGCAGTATTTT
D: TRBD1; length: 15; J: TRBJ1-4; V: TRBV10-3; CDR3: CAISGGGDGNEKLFF; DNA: TGTGCCATCAGTGGAGGGGGCGATGGTAATGAAAAACTGTTTTTT
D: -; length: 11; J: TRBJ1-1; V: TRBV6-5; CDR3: CASFRTDQAFF; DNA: TGTGCCAGCTTCAGGACAGACCAAGCTTTCTTT
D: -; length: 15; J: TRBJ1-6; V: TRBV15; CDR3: CATSRDHRGNSPLHF; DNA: TGTGCCACCAGCAGAGATCACCGGGGAAATTCACCCCTCCACTTT
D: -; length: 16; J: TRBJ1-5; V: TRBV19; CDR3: CASSIGRGLKYQPQHF; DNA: TGTGCCAGTAGTATTGGCAGGGGCCTTAAGTATCAGCCCCAGCATTTT
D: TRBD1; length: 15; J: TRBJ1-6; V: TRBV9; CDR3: CASRLGTGPNSPLHF; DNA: TGTGCCAGCAGATTGGGGACAGGGCCTAATTCACCCCTCCACTTT
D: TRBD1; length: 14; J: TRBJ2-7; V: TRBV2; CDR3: CASSVNSLSGTGHF; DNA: TGTGCCAGCAGTGTAAATTCCCTTTCCGGGACAGGGCACTTC
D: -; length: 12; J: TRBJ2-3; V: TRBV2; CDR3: CASNPYGDTQYF; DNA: TGTGCCAGCAATCCCTATGGAGATACGCAGTATTTT